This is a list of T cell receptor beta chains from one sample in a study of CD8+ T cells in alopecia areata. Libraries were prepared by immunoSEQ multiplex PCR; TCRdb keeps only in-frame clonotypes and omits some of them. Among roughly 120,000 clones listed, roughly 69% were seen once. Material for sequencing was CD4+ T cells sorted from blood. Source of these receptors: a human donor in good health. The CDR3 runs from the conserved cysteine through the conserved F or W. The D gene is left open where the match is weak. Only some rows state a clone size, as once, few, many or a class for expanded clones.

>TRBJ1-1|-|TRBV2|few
CASSEGGTEAFF
TGTGCCAGCAGTGAAGGTGGGACTGAAGCTTTCTTT
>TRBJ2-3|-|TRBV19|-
CASSTPSGSTDTQYF
TGTGCCAGTAGTACACCGAGCGGGAGCACAGATACGCAGTATTTT
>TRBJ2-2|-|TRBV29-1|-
CSVDRGNTGELFF
TGCAGCGTTGACCGGGGAAACACCGGGGAGCTGTTTTTT
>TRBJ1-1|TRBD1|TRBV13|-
CASNLPLGTGDTEAFF
TGTGCCAGCAACCTCCCCCTCGGGACAGGGGACACTGAAGCTTTCTTT
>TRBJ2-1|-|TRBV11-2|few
CASSLGPAALGSYNEQFF
TGTGCCAGCAGCTTAGGCCCAGCGGCTCTGGGGTCCTACAATGAGCAGTTCTTC
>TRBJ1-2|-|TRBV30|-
CARDRPSNYGYTF
TGTGCCCGCGACAGGCCATCAAACTATGGCTACACCTTC
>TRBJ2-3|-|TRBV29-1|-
CSVELTDTQYF
TGCAGCGTTGAACTTACAGATACGCAGTATTTT
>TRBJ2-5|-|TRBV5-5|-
CASSLGGGPQETQYF
TGTGCCAGCAGCTTGGGTGGGGGGCCCCAAGAGACCCAGTACTTC
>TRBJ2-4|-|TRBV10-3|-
CAISGAEQSPWGIQYF
TGTGCCATCAGTGGAGCGGAGCAATCGCCCTGGGGCATTCAGTACTTC
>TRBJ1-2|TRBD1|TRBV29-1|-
CSSTTGYGGYTF
TGCAGCTCAACGACAGGGTACGGTGGCTACACCTTC
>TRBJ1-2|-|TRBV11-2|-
CASSPRQDGYTF
TGTGCCAGCAGCCCTCGACAGGATGGCTACACCTTC
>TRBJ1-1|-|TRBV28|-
CASSLWSLGAFF
TGTGCCAGCAGTTTGTGGTCCCTCGGGGCTTTCTTT
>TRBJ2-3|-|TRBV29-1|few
CSVVAGAHSTDTQYF
TGCAGCGTTGTTGCAGGGGCTCACAGCACAGATACGCAGTATTTT
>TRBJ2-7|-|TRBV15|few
CATSRDRGREQYF
TGTGCCACCAGCAGAGATAGGGGTAGGGAGCAGTACTTC
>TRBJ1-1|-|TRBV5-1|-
CASSGDVYTEAFF
TGCGCCAGCAGCGGGGACGTTTATACTGAAGCTTTCTTT
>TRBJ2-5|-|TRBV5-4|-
CASSLAGARETQYF
TGTGCCAGCAGCTTGGCGGGGGCCAGAGAGACCCAGTACTTC
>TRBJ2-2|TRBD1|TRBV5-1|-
CASKISGGTTGELFF
TGCGCCAGCAAAATTTCAGGGGGAACCACCGGGGAGCTGTTTTTT
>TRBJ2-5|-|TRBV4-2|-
CASSQEWETQYF
TGTGCCAGCAGCCAAGAGTGGGAGACCCAGTACTTC
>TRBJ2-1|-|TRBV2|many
CASRDGSSYNEQFF
TGTGCCAGCAGGGACGGAAGCTCCTACAATGAGCAGTTCTTC
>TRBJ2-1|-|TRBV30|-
CAWRLLGTGGGNEQFF
TGTGCCTGGAGACTCCTTGGGACTGGGGGTGGCAATGAGCAGTTCTTC
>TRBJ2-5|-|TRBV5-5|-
CASSRQLYQETQYF
TGTGCCAGCAGTCGACAGCTGTACCAAGAGACCCAGTACTTC
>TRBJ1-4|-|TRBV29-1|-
CSSYAGEKLFF
TGCAGCTCCTACGCTGGTGAAAAACTGTTTTTT
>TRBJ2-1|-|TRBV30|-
CAWRARYNEQFF
TGTGCCTGGAGAGCCCGCTACAATGAGCAGTTCTTC
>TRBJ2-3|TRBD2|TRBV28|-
CASSWSGGAADTQYF
TGTGCCAGCAGTTGGAGCGGGGGGGCGGCAGATACGCAGTATTTT